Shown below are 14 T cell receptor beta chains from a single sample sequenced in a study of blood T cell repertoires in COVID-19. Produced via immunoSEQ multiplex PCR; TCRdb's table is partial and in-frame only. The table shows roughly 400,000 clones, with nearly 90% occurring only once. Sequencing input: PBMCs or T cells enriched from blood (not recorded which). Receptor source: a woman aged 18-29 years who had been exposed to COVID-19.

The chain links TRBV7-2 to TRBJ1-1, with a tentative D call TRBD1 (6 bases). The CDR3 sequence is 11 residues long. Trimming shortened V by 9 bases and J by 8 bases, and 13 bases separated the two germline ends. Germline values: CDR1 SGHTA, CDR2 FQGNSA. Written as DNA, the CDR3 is TGTGCCAGGAGGGCACAGGGCGAAGCTTTCTTT. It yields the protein CARRAQGEAFF.

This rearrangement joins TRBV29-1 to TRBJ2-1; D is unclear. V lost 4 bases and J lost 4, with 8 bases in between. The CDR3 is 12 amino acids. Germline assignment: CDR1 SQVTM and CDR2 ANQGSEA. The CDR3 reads CSVGGIYNEQFF. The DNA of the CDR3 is TGCAGCGTTGGAGGCATTTACAATGAGCAGTTCTTC.

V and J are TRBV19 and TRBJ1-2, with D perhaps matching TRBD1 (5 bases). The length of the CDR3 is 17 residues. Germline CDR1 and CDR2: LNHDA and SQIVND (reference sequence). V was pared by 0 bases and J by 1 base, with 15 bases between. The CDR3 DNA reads TGTGCCAGTAGTATAGATCACGGTTTGACAGTTAACTATGGCTACACCTTC. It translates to CASSIDHGLTVNYGYTF.

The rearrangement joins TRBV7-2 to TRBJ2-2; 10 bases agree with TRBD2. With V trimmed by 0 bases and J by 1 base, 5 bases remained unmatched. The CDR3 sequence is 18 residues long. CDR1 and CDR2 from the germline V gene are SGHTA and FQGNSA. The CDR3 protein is CASSLARGTSVNTGELFF. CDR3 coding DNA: TGTGCCAGCAGCTTAGCGCGGGGGACTAGCGTGAACACCGGGGAGCTGTTTTTT.

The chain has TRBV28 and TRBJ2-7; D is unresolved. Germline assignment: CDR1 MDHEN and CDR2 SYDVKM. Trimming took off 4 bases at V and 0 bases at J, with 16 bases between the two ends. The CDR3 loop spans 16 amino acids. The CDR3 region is CASSSRSWRSSYEQYF. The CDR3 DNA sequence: TGTGCCAGCAGTTCCCGCTCCTGGCGGAGCTCCTACGAGCAGTACTTC.

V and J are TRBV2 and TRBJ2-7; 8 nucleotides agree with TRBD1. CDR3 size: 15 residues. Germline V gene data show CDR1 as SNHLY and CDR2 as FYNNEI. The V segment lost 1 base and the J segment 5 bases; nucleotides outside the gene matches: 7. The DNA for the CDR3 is TGTGCCAGCAGTGAAGGGACAGGGCGACCGGACGAGCAGTACTTC. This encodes CASSEGTGRPDEQYF.

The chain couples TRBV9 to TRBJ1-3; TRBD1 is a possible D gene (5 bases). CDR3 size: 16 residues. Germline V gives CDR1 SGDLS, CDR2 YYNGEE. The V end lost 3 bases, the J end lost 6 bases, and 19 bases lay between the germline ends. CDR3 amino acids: CASSGGRVPLENTIYF. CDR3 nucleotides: TGTGCCAGCAGCGGGGGGAGGGTTCCGCTGGAAAACACCATATATTTT.

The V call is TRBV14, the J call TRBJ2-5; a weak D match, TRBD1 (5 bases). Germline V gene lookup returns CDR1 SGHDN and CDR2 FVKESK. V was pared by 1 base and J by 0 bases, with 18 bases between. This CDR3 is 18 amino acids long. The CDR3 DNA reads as TGTGCCAGCAGCCAAGCGATGGCAGGGCCAAAGTACCAAGAGACCCAGTACTTC. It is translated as CASSQAMAGPKYQETQYF.

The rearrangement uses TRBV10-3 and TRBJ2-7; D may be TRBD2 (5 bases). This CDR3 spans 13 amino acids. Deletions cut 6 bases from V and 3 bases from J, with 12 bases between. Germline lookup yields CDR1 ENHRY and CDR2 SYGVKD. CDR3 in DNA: TGTGCCATCAGCTCCGGGATATTCTACGAGCAGTACTTC. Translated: CAISSGIFYEQYF.

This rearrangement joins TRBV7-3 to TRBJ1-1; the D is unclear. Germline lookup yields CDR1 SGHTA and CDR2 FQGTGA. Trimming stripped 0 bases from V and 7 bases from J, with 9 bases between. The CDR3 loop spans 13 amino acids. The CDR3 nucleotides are TGTGCCAGCAGCTTAACGTCTGCGAATGAAGCTTTCTTT. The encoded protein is CASSLTSANEAFF.

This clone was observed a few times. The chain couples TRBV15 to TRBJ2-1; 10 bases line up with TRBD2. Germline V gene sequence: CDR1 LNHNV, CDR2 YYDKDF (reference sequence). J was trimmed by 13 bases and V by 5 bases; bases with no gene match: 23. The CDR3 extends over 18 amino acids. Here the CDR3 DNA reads TGTGCCACCAGCGGTAACAGGCTCTCGGGACTAGCGCTGGGGGGTCAGTTCTTC. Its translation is CATSGNRLSGLALGGQFF.

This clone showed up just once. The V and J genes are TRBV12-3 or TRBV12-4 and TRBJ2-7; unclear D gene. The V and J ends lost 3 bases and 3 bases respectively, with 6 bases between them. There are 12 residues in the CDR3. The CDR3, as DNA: TGTGCCAGCAGTTTTACACGCTACGAGCAGTACTTC. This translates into CASSFTRYEQYF.

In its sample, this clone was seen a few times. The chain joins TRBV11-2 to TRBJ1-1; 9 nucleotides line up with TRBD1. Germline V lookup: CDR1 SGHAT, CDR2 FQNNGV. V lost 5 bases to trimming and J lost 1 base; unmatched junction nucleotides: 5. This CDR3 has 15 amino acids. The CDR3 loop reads CASSPRDRENTEAFF. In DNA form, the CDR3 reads TGTGCCAGCAGCCCCCGGGACAGGGAGAACACTGAAGCTTTCTTT.

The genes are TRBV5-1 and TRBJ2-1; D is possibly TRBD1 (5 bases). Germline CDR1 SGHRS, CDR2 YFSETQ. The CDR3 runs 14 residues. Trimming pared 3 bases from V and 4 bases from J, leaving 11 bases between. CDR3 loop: CASSSERGYNEQFF. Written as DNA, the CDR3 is TGCGCCAGCAGCTCTGAAAGGGGTTACAATGAGCAGTTCTTC.